This TCR beta chain comes out of a study of blood T cell repertoires in COVID-19. Study in general: Collection of acute and convalescent COVID-19 samples took place in the United States, Italy and Spain. T cells, B-cell-depleted T cells, or PBMCs provided the cDNA or gDNA that served as material.

Deletions cut 3 bases from V and 10 bases from J, with 10 bases between. The CDR3 extends over 12 amino acids. TCRdb keeps only in-frame clones here, not all; method: immunoSEQ multiplex PCR. The sample has 84,000 or so clones, over 80% seen once. This sequence originates from a woman aged 55-70 years with active COVID-19. The rearrangement joins TRBV12-3 or TRBV12-4 to TRBJ2-1; possible D gene TRBD1, 6 bases. The sample consisted of peripheral blood. CDR3 sequence reads: CASSFQGREQFF. The CDR3 bases are TGTGCCAGCAGTTTCCAGGGGCGGGAGCAGTTCTTC.